One and the same sample provided the 18 T cell receptor beta chains below, sequenced in a study of metastatic and nonmetastatic thyroid tumors. Until they underwent thyroid surgery, no patient had received any treatment. With MiXCR, TCRdb reprocessed the PCR reads. The sample holds some 30,000 clones, roughly 4% seen once. The sequenced sample consisted of blood. Every receptor here comes from a female donor with papillary thyroid cancer or a benign thyroid nodule (not recorded which). Some clones in this sample may be carry-over from other donors' samples.

This clone was counted only a few times. This sequence joins TRBV6-1 and TRBJ2-7; no firm D call. V gave up 5 bases and J gave up 0 bases, with 11 bases separating them. The CDR3 has 14 amino acids. The germline CDR1 and CDR2 sequences are MNHNS and SASEGT. In nucleotides, the CDR3 is TGTGCCAGCAGTCCGGACGCCGTCTCCTACGAGCAGTACTTC. As protein: CASSPDAVSYEQYF.

J is TRBJ2-7 and V is TRBV6-1; 8 bases match TRBD2. Germline lookup yields CDR1 MNHNS and CDR2 SASEGT. V shed 3 bases, J shed 2 bases, and the junction held 6 bases outside the gene matches. CDR3 length: 15 amino acids. The DNA of the CDR3 is TGTGCCAGCAGTGAGTCGGGAGGGGAAGCCTACGAGCAGTACTTC. It codes for CASSESGGEAYEQYF.

This clone came up many times. The chain carries TRBV19 and TRBJ2-5; D remains ambiguous. Germline CDR1 reads LNHDA; CDR2 reads SQIVND (reference sequence). The CDR3 sequence is 14 residues long. The ends were cut back, 11 bases at V and 2 bases at J, with 18 bases in the middle. The CDR3, as DNA: TGTGCCCGGACCTACCGGGCTAGTCAAGAGACCCAGTACTTC. Translated, it gives CARTYRASQETQYF.

This clone has at least ten counts. The chain uses TRBV20-1 and TRBJ1-2, with 9 bases aligning to TRBD1. The germline CDR1 and CDR2 sequences are DFQATT and SNEGSKA (reference sequence). V shed 2 bases, J shed 6 bases, and the junction held 7 bases outside the gene matches. The CDR3 covers 14 residues. As DNA, the CDR3 is TGCAGTGCTAGATTTTCCGGGACAGGGAATGGCTACACCTTC. Amino acids: CSARFSGTGNGYTF.

This clone came up many times. CDR3 region: CASSYSWESSYEQYF. In DNA form, the CDR3 reads TGTGCCAGCAGTTACTCATGGGAGAGCTCCTACGAGCAGTACTTC. The V and J genes are TRBV6-5 and TRBJ2-7, with D maybe TRBD2 (5 bases). The CDR3 consists of 15 residues. The V gene lost 0 bases and the J gene lost 0 bases, with 9 bases spanning the gap. The germline V gene has CDR1 MNHEY and CDR2 SVGAGI.

This clone has at least ten counts. The chain employs TRBV28 and TRBJ2-3; no clear D. Trimming shortened V by 11 bases and J by 3 bases, and 15 bases separated the two germline ends. CDR3 length: 13 residues. Germline V gives CDR1 MDHEN, CDR2 SYDVKM. In DNA form, the CDR3 reads TGTGCCGGGTCTGCCGCCGGAACAGATACGCAGTATTTT. Translation: CAGSAAGTDTQYF.

This clone is termed medium-sized (0.01 to 0.1%). This rearrangement joins TRBV28 to TRBJ1-2; TRBD1 might be the D (5 bases). Germline V CDR1 and CDR2: MDHEN, SYDVKM. Trimming shortened V by 8 bases and J by 8 bases, and 15 bases separated the two germline ends. This CDR3 comprises 12 residues. The CDR3 bases are TGTGCCAGCGCGGGGACGACGGGAGGCTACACCTTC. The encoded protein is CASAGTTGGYTF.

This clone showed up many times. This chain uses TRBV28 with TRBJ2-3; 12 bases map to TRBD2. With 4 bases clipped from V and 2 bases from J, the junction kept 4 bases outside the gene matches. Per the germline V gene, CDR1 is MDHEN and CDR2 is SYDVKM. The CDR3 has 16 amino acids. The chain's CDR3 is CASSSRLAGVTDTQYF. The DNA for the CDR3 is TGTGCCAGCAGTTCCCGACTAGCGGGGGTCACAGATACGCAGTATTTT.

This clone was recorded a few times. The chain uses TRBV19 and TRBJ1-1, with D possibly being TRBD1 (5 bases). V lost 1 base and J 6 bases, leaving 15 bases between the germline ends. CDR3 length: 15 residues. Per germline, CDR1 LNHDA and CDR2 SQIVND (reference sequence). Here the CDR3 DNA reads TGTGCCAGTAGTATAGTTAGAGGGGTGAGCGCTGAAGCTTTCTTT. It specifies CASSIVRGVSAEAFF.

In its sample, this clone was seen a few times. The rearrangement joins TRBV2 to TRBJ2-1; the match to TRBD1 covers 9 bases. With 6 bases clipped from V and 8 bases from J, the junction kept 5 bases outside the gene matches. The CDR3 extends over 13 amino acids. Looked up from germline, CDR1 is SNHLY and CDR2 is FYNNEI. The CDR3 loop reads CASRDTGGDEQFF. CDR3 bases: TGTGCCAGCAGAGATACAGGGGGCGATGAGCAGTTCTTC.

This clone was seen only a few times. The chain links TRBV20-1 to TRBJ1-4; 7 nucleotides line up with TRBD1. The CDR3 totals 15 residues. CDR1 is DFQATT, CDR2 SNEGSKA, per germline (reference sequence). V shed 6 bases, J shed 0 bases, and the junction held 7 bases outside the gene matches. The CDR3 nucleotides are TGCAGTGCAGGGAGAAGGGGGCCAACTAATGAAAAACTGTTTTTT. Its protein is CSAGRRGPTNEKLFF.

The J gene is TRBJ1-2, the V gene TRBV13; D uncertain. Germline CDR1 reads PRHDT; CDR2 reads FYEKMQ (reference sequence). CDR3 length: 14 amino acids. V dropped 1 base and J dropped 1 base, with 7 bases sitting between them. Here the CDR3 reads CASSLAEGNYGYTF. CDR3 bases: TGTGCCAGCAGCTTAGCGGAGGGTAACTATGGCTACACCTTC.

About this clone itself: Because it lacks the conserved phenylalanine or tryptophan at the end, this CDR3 is likely a read error. J is TRBJ1-1 and V is TRBV15; no firm D call. There are 14 residues in the CDR3. Germline CDR1 reads LNHNV; CDR2 reads YYDKDF (reference sequence). Deletions cut 1 base from V and 3 bases from J, with 9 bases between. The CDR3 region is CATSRGHPDTEAFL. For the CDR3, the DNA is TGTGCCACCAGCAGAGGCCACCCCGACACTGAAGCTTTCCTT.

This clone was seen only a few times. The chain joins TRBV7-3 to TRBJ2-1; 9 nucleotides line up with TRBD1. This CDR3 comprises 15 residues. V lost 5 bases to trimming and J lost 4 bases; unmatched junction nucleotides: 6. Germline V gene lookup returns CDR1 SGHTA and CDR2 FQGTGA. CDR3 loop: CASSPGTGQYNEQFF. The DNA of the CDR3 is TGTGCCAGCAGCCCCGGGACAGGGCAATACAATGAGCAGTTCTTC.

There are a few counts of this clone. The rearrangement joins TRBV6-2 or TRBV6-3 to TRBJ1-3, with D hard to call. The CDR3 totals 14 residues. Germline CDR1 MNHEY, CDR2 SVGEGT. V was trimmed by 5 bases and J by 2 bases, leaving 10 bases between them. The CDR3 here is CASSQMQAGNTIYF. The CDR3 nucleotides read TGTGCCAGCAGTCAGATGCAGGCTGGAAACACCATATATTTT.

CDR3 bases: TGTGCCAGCAGTTACTCGGTGGGAGCGGCCTACAATGAGCAGTTCTTC. Its translation: CASSYSVGAAYNEQFF. The chain joins TRBV6-2 or TRBV6-3 to TRBJ2-1; tentative D call: TRBD2 (5 bases). V lost 0 bases, J lost 2 bases, and 11 bases lay in between. The CDR3 has 16 residues. Germline lookup yields CDR1 MNHEY and CDR2 SVGEGT.

The gene calls are TRBV12-5 and TRBJ2-1, with D unclear. The V gene lost 0 bases and the J gene lost 1 base, with 16 bases spanning the gap. CDR3 length equals 18 residues. Germline loops: CDR1 LGHNT, CDR2 FRNRAP. CDR3 bases: TGTGCTAGTGGTTTGGTACAGCAGTGGGCGAGATCCTACAATGAGCAGTTCTTC. Protein sequence: CASGLVQQWARSYNEQFF.

This chain connects TRBV11-2 to TRBJ2-1; 9 bases agree with TRBD1. Germline-derived CDR1 and CDR2 are SGHAT and FQNNGV. This CDR3 is built from 17 residues. The J segment lost 7 bases and the V segment lost 1 base, leaving 11 bases of the junction unmatched. CDR3 protein: CASSLGRGQGRRNEQFF. The CDR3 DNA is TGTGCCAGCAGCTTAGGTCGGGGACAGGGAAGGAGGAATGAGCAGTTCTTC.